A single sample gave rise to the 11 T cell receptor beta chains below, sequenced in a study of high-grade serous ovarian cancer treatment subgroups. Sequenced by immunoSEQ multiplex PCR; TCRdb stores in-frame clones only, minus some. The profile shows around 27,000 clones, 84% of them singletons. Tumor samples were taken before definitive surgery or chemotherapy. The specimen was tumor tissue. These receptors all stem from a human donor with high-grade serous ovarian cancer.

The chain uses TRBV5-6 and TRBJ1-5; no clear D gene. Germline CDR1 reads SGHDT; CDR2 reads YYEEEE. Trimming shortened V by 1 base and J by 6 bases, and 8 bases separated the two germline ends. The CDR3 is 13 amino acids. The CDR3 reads CASSLSIGQPQHF. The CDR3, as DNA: TGTGCCAGCAGCTTGTCGATCGGTCAGCCCCAGCATTTT. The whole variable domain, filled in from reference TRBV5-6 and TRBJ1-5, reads DAGVTQSPTHLIKTRGQQVTLRCSPKSGHDTVSWYQQALGQGPQFIFQYYEEEERQRGNFPDRFSGHQFPNYSSELNVNALLLGDSALYLCASSLSIGQPQHFGDGTRLSIL.

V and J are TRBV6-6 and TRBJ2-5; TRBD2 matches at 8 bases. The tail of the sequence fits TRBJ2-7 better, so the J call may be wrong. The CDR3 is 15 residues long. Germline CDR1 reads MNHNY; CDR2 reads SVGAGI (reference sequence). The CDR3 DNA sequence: TGTGCCAGCAGTTACTCGACGGGAGGGCCCAACGAGCAGTACTTC. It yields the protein CASSYSTGGPNEQYF.

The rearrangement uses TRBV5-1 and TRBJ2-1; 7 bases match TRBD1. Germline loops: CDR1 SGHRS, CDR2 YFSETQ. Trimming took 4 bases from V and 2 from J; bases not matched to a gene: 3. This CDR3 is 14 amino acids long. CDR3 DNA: TGCGCCAGCAGCCCCGACAGGGCCTACAATGAGCAGTTCTTC. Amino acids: CASSPDRAYNEQFF. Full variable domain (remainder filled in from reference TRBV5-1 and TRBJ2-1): KAGVTQTPRYLIKTRGQQVTLSCSPISGHRSVSWYQQTPGQGLQFLFEYFSETQRNKGNFPGRFSGRQFSNSRSEMNVSTLELGDSALYLCASSPDRAYNEQFFGPGTRLTVL.

The CDR3 here is CASRQLAGGSYNEQFF. The CDR3, as DNA: TGTGCCAGCAGACAATTAGCGGGCGGGTCCTACAATGAGCAGTTCTTC. This sequence joins TRBV6-4 and TRBJ2-1; 7 nucleotides align to TRBD2. Germline loops: CDR1 MRHNA, CDR2 SNTAGT. The length of the CDR3 is 16 residues. J was trimmed by 1 base and V by 6 bases; bases with no gene match: 9.

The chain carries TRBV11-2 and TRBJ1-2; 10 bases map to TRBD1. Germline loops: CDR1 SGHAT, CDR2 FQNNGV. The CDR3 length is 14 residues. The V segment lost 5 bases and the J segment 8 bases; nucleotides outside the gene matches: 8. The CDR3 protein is CASSLSGTGDGYTF. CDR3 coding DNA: TGTGCCAGCAGCCTGTCCGGGACAGGGGACGGCTACACCTTC.

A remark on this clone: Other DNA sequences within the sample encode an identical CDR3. The CDR3 DNA is TGTGCCAGCATAAGACTGGCGGGAGGAGGCGGGGAGCTGTTTTTT. Translated, it gives CASIRLAGGGGELFF. The chain couples TRBV2 to TRBJ2-2; 8 bases are shared with TRBD2. CDR1 is SNHLY, CDR2 FYNNEI, per germline. The J segment lost 7 bases and the V segment lost 7 bases, leaving 11 bases of the junction unmatched. This CDR3 has 15 amino acids.

CDR3 sequence: CASSLGDRGRVQTQYF. In DNA form, the CDR3 reads TGCGCCAGCAGCTTGGGGGACAGGGGGCGTGTGCAGACCCAGTACTTC. The chain uses TRBV5-1 and TRBJ2-5; 12 bases are shared with TRBD1. Germline-derived CDR1 and CDR2 are SGHRS and YFSETQ. The junction had 6 bases not matched to a gene; V was cut back by 0 bases and J by 6 bases. The CDR3 contains 16 residues.

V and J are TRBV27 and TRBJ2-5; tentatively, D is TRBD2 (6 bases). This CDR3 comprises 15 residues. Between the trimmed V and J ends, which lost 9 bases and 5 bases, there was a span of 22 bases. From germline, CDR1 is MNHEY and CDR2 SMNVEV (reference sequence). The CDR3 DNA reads TGTGCCAGTAGCGTCTCGCGGGACGCGAGGGAGACCCAGTACTTC. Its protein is CASSVSRDARETQYF.

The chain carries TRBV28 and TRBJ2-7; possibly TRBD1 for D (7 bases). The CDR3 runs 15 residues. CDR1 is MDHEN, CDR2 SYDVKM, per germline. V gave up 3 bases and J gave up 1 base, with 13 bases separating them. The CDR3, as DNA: TGTGCCAGCAGTTTTGGAGGGACAGATTCCTACGAGCAGTACTTC. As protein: CASSFGGTDSYEQYF.

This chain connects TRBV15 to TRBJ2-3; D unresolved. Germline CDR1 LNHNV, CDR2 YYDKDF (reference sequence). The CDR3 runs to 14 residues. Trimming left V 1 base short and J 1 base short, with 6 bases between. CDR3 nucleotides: TGTGCCACCAGCAGAGGGACCCGCACAGATACGCAGTATTTT. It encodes CATSRGTRTDTQYF.

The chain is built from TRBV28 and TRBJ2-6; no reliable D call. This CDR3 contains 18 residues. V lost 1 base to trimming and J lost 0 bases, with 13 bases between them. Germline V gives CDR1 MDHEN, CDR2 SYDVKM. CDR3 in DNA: TGTGCCAGCAGTTTATCGGCAGCTTTTTACTCTGGGGCCAACGTCCTGACTTTC. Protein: CASSLSAAFYSGANVLTF.